This entry describes one TCR beta chain. Its antigen is unknown. The data stem from a study of T cell repertoires in cytomegalovirus infection. The wider study: Researchers turned to recently identified HLA-C-restricted CMV epitopes as well as well-studied HLA-B-restricted ones. Signatures in public TCR beta sequences pointed to both CMV infection and matching HLA type. The study, taken as a whole, reports: Within the response measured ex vivo, HLA-C-restricted CMV-specific TCR beta clonotypes were dominant. Cumulative frequency of public TCR beta families picked out carriers of CMV plus the relevant HLA.

The CDR3 is made up of 16 amino acids. Trimming removed 7 bases from V and 6 bases from J, with 23 bases in between. The germline V gene encodes CDR1 MDHEN and CDR2 SYDVKM. TCRdb itself ran the reads through MiXCR, one entry per CDR3 protein. The sample consists of just under 500,000 distinct CDR3 sequences, roughly a third of them appearing once. The receptor comes from a human donor in good health (CMV status not recorded). Some clones in this sample may be carry-over from other donors' samples. This chain connects TRBV28 to TRBJ2-3; possible D gene TRBD1, 6 bases. The sequences come from cultured PBMCs, collected from culture after CMV antigen stimulation. The CDR3 sequence: CASKTPGAYKMDTQYF. Written as DNA, the CDR3 is TGTGCCAGCAAGACCCCAGGGGCCTATAAGATGGATACGCAGTATTTT.